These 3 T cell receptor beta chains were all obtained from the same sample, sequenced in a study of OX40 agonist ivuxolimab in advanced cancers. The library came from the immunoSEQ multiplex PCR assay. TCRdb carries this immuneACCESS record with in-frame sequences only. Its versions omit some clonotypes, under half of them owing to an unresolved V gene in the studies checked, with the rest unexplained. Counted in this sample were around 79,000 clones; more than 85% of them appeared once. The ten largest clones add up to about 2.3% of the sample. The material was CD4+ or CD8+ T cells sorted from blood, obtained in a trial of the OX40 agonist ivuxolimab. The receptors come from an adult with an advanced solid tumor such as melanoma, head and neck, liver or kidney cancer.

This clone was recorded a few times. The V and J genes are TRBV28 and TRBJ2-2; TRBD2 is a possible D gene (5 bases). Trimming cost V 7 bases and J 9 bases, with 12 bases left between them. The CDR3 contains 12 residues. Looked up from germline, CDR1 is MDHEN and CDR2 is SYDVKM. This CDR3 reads CASKSSDRELFF. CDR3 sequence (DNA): TGTGCCAGCAAAAGTAGCGATCGGGAGCTGTTTTTT. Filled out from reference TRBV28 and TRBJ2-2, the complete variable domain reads DVKVTQSSRYLVKRTGEKVFLECVQDMDHENMFWYRQDPGLGLRLIYFSYDVKMKEKGDIPEGYSVSREKKERFSLILESASTNQTSMYLCASKSSDRELFFGEGSRLTVL.

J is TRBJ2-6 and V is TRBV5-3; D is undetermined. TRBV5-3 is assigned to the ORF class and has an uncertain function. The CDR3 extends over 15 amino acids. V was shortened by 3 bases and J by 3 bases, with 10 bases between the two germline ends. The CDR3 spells CARSCWGSGANVLTF. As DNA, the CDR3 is TGTGCCAGAAGCTGTTGGGGTAGTGGGGCCAACGTCCTGACTTTC.

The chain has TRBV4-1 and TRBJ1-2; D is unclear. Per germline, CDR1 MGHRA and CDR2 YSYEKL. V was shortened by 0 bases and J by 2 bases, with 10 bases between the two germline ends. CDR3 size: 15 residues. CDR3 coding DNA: TGCGCCAGCAGCCAAGATCCAGGCCCAAACTATGGCTACACCTTC. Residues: CASSQDPGPNYGYTF.